This T cell receptor (beta chain) was obtained from a study of blood T cell repertoires in COVID-19. Study information: Samples of COVID-19 (acute and convalescent) were obtained from the United States, Italy and Spain.

The V end lost 4 bases, the J end lost 8 bases, and 15 bases lay between the germline ends. CDR1 and CDR2 from the germline V gene are SGHDT and YYEEEE. The CDR3 contains 13 residues. The method was immunoSEQ multiplex PCR; TCRdb's version includes in-frame clones alone and lacks a portion of them. This table holds a few hundred thousand clones, about 89% found once. The sequenced sample consisted of peripheral blood. This chain links TRBV5-6 with TRBJ1-2; the D is unclear. The source is a man aged 25-40 years with acute or convalescent COVID-19. CDR3 DNA: TGTGCCAGCAGCCTGGCGGGGATAGAAGGCTACACCTTC. Translated, it gives CASSLAGIEGYTF.